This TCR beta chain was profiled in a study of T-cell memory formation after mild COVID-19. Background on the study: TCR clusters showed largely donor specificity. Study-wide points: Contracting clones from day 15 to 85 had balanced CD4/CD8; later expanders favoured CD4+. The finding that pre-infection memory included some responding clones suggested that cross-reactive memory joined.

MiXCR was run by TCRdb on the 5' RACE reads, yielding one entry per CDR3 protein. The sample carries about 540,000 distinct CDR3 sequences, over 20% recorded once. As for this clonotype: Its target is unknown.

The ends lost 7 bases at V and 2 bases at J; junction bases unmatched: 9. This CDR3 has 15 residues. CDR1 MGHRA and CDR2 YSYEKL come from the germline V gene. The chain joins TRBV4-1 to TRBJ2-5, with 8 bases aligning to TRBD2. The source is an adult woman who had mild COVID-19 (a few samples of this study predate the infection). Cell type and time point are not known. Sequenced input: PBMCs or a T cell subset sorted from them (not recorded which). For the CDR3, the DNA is TGCGCCAGCACGGCCCACGGGGGGGTACAAGAGACCCAGTACTTC. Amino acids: CASTAHGGVQETQYF.